Below are 17 T cell receptor beta chains sequenced from a single sample in a study of blood T cell repertoires in COVID-19. Assay used: immunoSEQ multiplex PCR; TCRdb lists only in-frame clones, some missing. The sample lists fewer than 300,000 clones; 90% were seen once. Sequenced material: PBMCs or T cells enriched from blood (not recorded which). All receptors come from a woman aged 25 to 39 who had recovered from COVID-19.

The chain is built from TRBV18 and TRBJ2-1, with D possibly being TRBD1 (6 bases). The CDR3 is 14 residues long. From germline, CDR1 is KGHSH and CDR2 LQKENI. V lost 2 bases and J lost 9, with 14 bases in between. The CDR3 DNA sequence: TGTGCCAGCTCACCAGAACAGGGTTCAAGTGAGCAGTTCTTC. Encoded protein: CASSPEQGSSEQFF.

The chain links TRBV6-2 or TRBV6-3 to TRBJ1-3; D ambiguous. CDR1 and CDR2 from the germline V gene are MNHEY and SVGEGT. V lost 2 bases to trimming and J lost 0 bases, with 8 bases between them. CDR3 size: 15 residues. The CDR3 DNA follows: TGTGCCAGCAGTTACGGAGGATTCTCTGGAAACACCATATATTTT. This translates into CASSYGGFSGNTIYF.

The chain joins TRBV7-6 to TRBJ1-1, with D possibly being TRBD1 (5 bases). Germline V gives CDR1 SGHVS, CDR2 FNYEAQ. The V end was cut by 5 bases, the J end by 1 base, with 8 bases between. The CDR3 runs to 13 residues. The chain's CDR3 is CASSQQENTEAFF. The CDR3 DNA reads as TGTGCCAGCAGCCAACAGGAGAACACTGAAGCTTTCTTT.

This chain links TRBV28 with TRBJ2-5, with 8 bases identical to TRBD2. V dropped 4 bases and J dropped 2; count of bases not matched to a gene: 3. This CDR3 is built from 14 residues. Germline V gives CDR1 MDHEN, CDR2 SYDVKM. CDR3: CASSSIAGQETQYF. The CDR3 DNA reads TGTGCCAGCAGTTCAATAGCGGGGCAAGAGACCCAGTACTTC.

The rearrangement joins TRBV6-6 to TRBJ1-2, with D uncertain. Germline V CDR1 and CDR2: MNHNY, SVGAGI (reference sequence). With 5 bases removed from V and 6 bases from J, the gap between germline ends came to 10 bases. This CDR3 has 12 amino acids. The DNA for the CDR3 is TGTGCCAGCAGTCCGGGGATGGATGGCTACACCTTC. Amino acid sequence: CASSPGMDGYTF.

This chain joins TRBV6-2 or TRBV6-3 and TRBJ2-1; a possible D gene is TRBD2 (6 bases). CDR3 length: 14 amino acids. The ends were cut back, 5 bases at V and 5 bases at J, with 13 bases in the middle. The germline V gene encodes CDR1 MNHEY and CDR2 SVGEGT. CDR3 sequence reads: CASSQPGLHNEQFF. In nucleotides, the CDR3 is TGTGCCAGCAGTCAGCCGGGACTGCACAATGAGCAGTTCTTC.

V is TRBV28 and J is TRBJ1-4, with a tentative D call TRBD1 (5 bases). This CDR3 contains 17 residues. V gave up 5 bases and J gave up 3 bases, with 19 bases separating them. Per germline, CDR1 MDHEN and CDR2 SYDVKM. The CDR3 DNA reads TGTGCCAGCAGTATAAACGAGGGGAGGGGTGCTAATGAAAAACTGTTTTTT. Translating it yields CASSINEGRGANEKLFF.

This chain links TRBV28 with TRBJ1-2; weak D call: TRBD1 (6 bases). The CDR3 spans 15 residues. Trimming removed 5 bases from V and 3 bases from J, with 16 bases in between. Per the germline V gene, CDR1 is MDHEN and CDR2 is SYDVKM. Written as DNA, the CDR3 is TGTGCCAGCAGTCCCCGCGGGGGCGTCCACTATGGCTACACCTTC. It yields the protein CASSPRGGVHYGYTF.

The V call is TRBV12-3 or TRBV12-4, the J call TRBJ2-1, with 7 bases matching TRBD1. The CDR3 runs 13 residues. The junction had 5 bases not matched to a gene; V was cut back by 6 bases and J by 6 bases. The CDR3: CASRPGQVNEQFF. CDR3 in DNA: TGTGCCAGCAGGCCCGGACAGGTCAATGAGCAGTTCTTC.

This clone was recorded once. The chain carries TRBV7-2 and TRBJ2-3, with TRBD2 matching over 10 bases. The CDR3 has 16 amino acids. Germline V lookup: CDR1 SGHTA, CDR2 FQGNSA. Trimming cost V 5 bases and J 2 bases; bases outside gene matches: 7. The CDR3 DNA reads TGTGCCAGCAGCCCGCGGACTAGCGGATACACAGATACGCAGTATTTT. This translates into CASSPRTSGYTDTQYF.

The J gene is TRBJ2-5, the V gene TRBV21-1; the table's D call, TRBD1, was not checked against the DNA. TRBV21-1 is designated a pseudogene. The CDR3 has 18 residues. CDR3 region: CASSKERTGLEGGETQYF. CDR3 sequence (DNA): TGTGCCAGCAGCAAAGAGCGGACAGGCCTTGAAGGAGGGGAGACCCAGTACTTC.

This clone has only a few counts. The rearrangement joins TRBV7-9 to TRBJ2-6; 10 nucleotides match TRBD2. Trimming at V came to 4 bases and at J to 3 bases, leaving 12 bases not matched to a gene. Germline V CDR1 and CDR2: SEHNR, FQNEAQ (reference sequence). The CDR3 covers 19 residues. CDR3 nucleotides: TGTGCCAGCAGCTCAGAAGAGGCTAGCGGGAGTAATGGGGCCAACGTCCTGACTTTC. Protein: CASSSEEASGSNGANVLTF.

The rearrangement uses TRBV4-2 and TRBJ2-1; 15 nucleotides line up with TRBD2. The germline CDR1 and CDR2 sequences are LGHNA and YNFKEQ. This CDR3 region has 18 residues. V dropped 2 bases and J dropped 7; count of bases not matched to a gene: 9. The DNA of the CDR3 is TGTGCCAGCAGCCAATACGATAGGACTAGCGGGAGGGGGAATGAGCAGTTCTTC. This sequence encodes CASSQYDRTSGRGNEQFF.

The J gene is TRBJ2-5, the V gene TRBV7-3; 10 bases are shared with TRBD2. The germline V gene encodes CDR1 SGHTA and CDR2 FQGTGA. The CDR3 consists of 17 residues. V lost 0 bases and J lost 4; bases outside the gene matches: 8. The CDR3 protein is CASSLTGAGGPGETQYF. The CDR3, as DNA: TGTGCCAGCAGCTTAACGGGAGCGGGAGGGCCGGGAGAGACCCAGTACTTC.

The chain has TRBV10-3 and TRBJ2-3; the D gene is possibly TRBD1 (7 bases). Germline CDR1 ENHRY, CDR2 SYGVKD. V was trimmed by 6 bases and J by 0 bases, leaving 16 bases between them. The CDR3 length is 16 residues. The CDR3 spells CAIRGSGGFSTDTQYF. DNA of the CDR3: TGTGCCATCAGGGGGTCAGGGGGGTTTAGCACAGATACGCAGTATTTT.

V gene TRBV7-3 combines with J gene TRBJ2-6, with D uncertain. Germline CDR1 SGHTA, CDR2 FQGTGA. V gave up 2 bases and J gave up 1 base, with 6 bases separating them. This CDR3 spans 15 amino acids. The CDR3 protein is CASSLRQSGANVLTF. CDR3 nucleotides: TGTGCCAGCAGCTTACGACAATCTGGGGCCAACGTCCTGACTTTC.

The chain joins TRBV5-1 to TRBJ1-1; 7 nucleotides align to TRBD1. V lost 2 bases and J lost 1; bases outside the gene matches: 2. CDR1 is SGHRS and CDR2 is YFSETQ in the germline V gene. CDR3 size: 14 residues. The CDR3 DNA follows: TGCGCCAGCAGCTTACGACAGGGGAACACTGAAGCTTTCTTT. Protein: CASSLRQGNTEAFF. The variable domain in full, completed from reference TRBV5-1 and TRBJ1-1, reads KAGVTQTPRYLIKTRGQQVTLSCSPISGHRSVSWYQQTPGQGLQFLFEYFSETQRNKGNFPGRFSGRQFSNSRSEMNVSTLELGDSALYLCASSLRQGNTEAFFGQGTRLTVV.